This T cell receptor beta chain comes out of a study of T-cell memory formation after mild COVID-19. In the study overall: Clustering of TCRs was largely donor specific. Study outcomes and limitations: The study found contracting CD4+ clones mainly in CM and EM and contracting CD8+ clones in EMRA. A second wave expanding day 15 to 37 was CD4+-biased; contracting clones were balanced.

Using constant-segment primers, 5'RACE produced TCR alpha and TCR beta cDNA libraries carrying sample barcodes and UMIs. In TCRdb, the 5' RACE reads were re-called with MiXCR into one record per CDR3 protein. The sample lists about 270,000 distinct CDR3 sequences, less than 20% seen once, with 2.1% in the top ten. This clonotype came up many times. Its antigen is not identified. CDR3 length equals 14 residues. V lost 3 bases and J lost 6, with 18 bases in between. Germline lookup yields CDR1 DFQATT and CDR2 SNEGSKA (reference sequence). The sample comprised PBMCs or a T cell subset sorted from them (not recorded which). The rearrangement uses TRBV20-1 and TRBJ2-7; D not resolved. This TCR was recovered from an adult woman who had mild COVID-19 (a few samples of this study predate the infection). Cell type and time point are not known. The CDR3 region has the DNA TGCAGTGCTAGCAGGCACGTAGCAGTTCTCGAGCAGTACTTC. It translates to CSASRHVAVLEQYF.